The 4 T cell receptor beta chains below come from one sample, sequenced in a study of blood T cell repertoires in COVID-19. Sequencing used immunoSEQ multiplex PCR; TCRdb keeps in-frame clones, though not all of them. Among under 200,000 clones listed, more than 75% were seen once. The sample consisted of PBMCs or T cells enriched from blood (not recorded which). These TCRs come from a woman in her 50s who had recovered from COVID-19.

The V call is TRBV11-3, the J call TRBJ1-1, with 7 bases that match TRBD1. CDR1 is SGHNT and CDR2 is YENEEA in the germline V gene. The CDR3 has 15 residues. Trimming removed 6 bases from V and 3 bases from J; junction bases left unmatched: 10. The CDR3 nucleotides read TGTGCCAGCAGACCAGGCTCAGGGGGGTACACTGAAGCTTTCTTT. Translated: CASRPGSGGYTEAFF.

The chain couples TRBV11-2 to TRBJ2-3, with D tentatively TRBD1 (6 bases). CDR3 size: 16 residues. Trimming cost V 5 bases and J 2 bases, with 17 bases left between them. CDR1 and CDR2 from the germline V gene are SGHAT and FQNNGV. In DNA form, the CDR3 reads TGTGCCAGCAGCACTAGGGTCAGGGGCCCCACAGATACGCAGTATTTT. Residues: CASSTRVRGPTDTQYF. Variable domain in full (rest from reference TRBV11-2 and TRBJ2-3): EAGVAQSPRYKIIEKRQSVAFWCNPISGHATLYWYQQILGQGPKLLIQFQNNGVVDDSQLPKDRFSAERLKGVDSTLKIQPAKLEDSAVYLCASSTRVRGPTDTQYFGPGTRLTVL.

This clone was seen only once. The V call is TRBV6-6, the J call TRBJ2-5, with D maybe TRBD2 (6 bases). V dropped 2 bases and J dropped 2 bases, with 9 bases sitting between them. The CDR3 is made up of 14 amino acids. Germline V gene data show CDR1 as MNHNY and CDR2 as SVGAGI (reference sequence). The CDR3 bases are TGTGCCAGCAGTTACCGGAGGGATCAAGAGACCCAGTACTTC. It specifies CASSYRRDQETQYF.

This chain joins TRBV19 and TRBJ1-1; no clear D gene. The CDR3 totals 13 residues. The germline V gene has CDR1 LNHDA and CDR2 SQIVND (reference sequence). With 4 bases removed from V and 1 base from J, the gap between germline ends came to 7 bases. The CDR3 DNA is TGTGCCAGTAGTAAACGACAGAACACTGAAGCTTTCTTT. It specifies CASSKRQNTEAFF.